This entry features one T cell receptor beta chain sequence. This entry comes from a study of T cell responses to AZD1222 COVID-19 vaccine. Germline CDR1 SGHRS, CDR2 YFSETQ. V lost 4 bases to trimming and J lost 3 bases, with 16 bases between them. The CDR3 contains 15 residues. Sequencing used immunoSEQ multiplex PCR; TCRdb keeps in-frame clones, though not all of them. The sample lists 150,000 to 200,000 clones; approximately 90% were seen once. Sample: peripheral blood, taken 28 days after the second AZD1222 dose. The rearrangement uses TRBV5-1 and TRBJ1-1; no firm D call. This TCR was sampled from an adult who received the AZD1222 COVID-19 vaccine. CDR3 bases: TGCGCCAGCAGCCCGGAGAACTCTCTATACACTGAAGCTTTCTTT. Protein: CASSPENSLYTEAFF.